The T cell receptor (beta chain) described here comes from a study of T cell repertoires in cytomegalovirus infection. MiXCR, run by TCRdb on the reads, gives a single entry per CDR3 protein. This repertoire shows approximately 700,000 distinct CDR3 sequences, roughly 36% found once; its top ten account for roughly 2.8%. With V trimmed by 4 bases and J by 8 bases, 9 bases remained unmatched. The CDR3 is 15 residues long. This chain joins TRBV12-3 or TRBV12-4 and TRBJ1-5, with TRBD1 identical over 9 bases. The clonotype was recovered from a human donor in good health (CMV status not recorded). Some clones in this sample may be carry-over from other donors' samples. Sequenced material: PBMCs. The CDR3 loop is CASSWDRVDSEPQHF. Here the CDR3 DNA reads TGTGCCAGCAGTTGGGACAGGGTGGACTCGGAGCCCCAGCATTTT.